A single sample gave rise to the 2 T cell receptor beta chains below, sequenced in a study of T cells in Graves' hyperthyroidism and ophthalmopathy. Amplified TCR beta CDR3 regions derived from RNA transcripts. First-round RT-PCR targeting the TCR CDR3 was performed with the HTBI primer set. Using its own MiXCR run on the multiplex PCR reads, TCRdb lists one record per CDR3 protein. The sample includes under 400,000 distinct CDR3 sequences, more than 20% of them seen just once. Sequenced material: blood. The receptors come from a man aged 45-60 years with Graves' hyperthyroidism.

This rearrangement joins TRBV5-1 to TRBJ1-1, with a weak D call TRBD1 (5 bases). The V and J ends lost 0 bases and 1 base respectively, with 13 bases between them. Germline lookup yields CDR1 SGHRS and CDR2 YFSETQ. The CDR3 totals 16 residues. In DNA form, the CDR3 reads TGCGCCAGCAGCTTGGCAGGGTCGAGATGGAACACTGAAGCTTTCTTT. Amino acid sequence: CASSLAGSRWNTEAFF. The full variable domain, completed using reference TRBV5-1 and TRBJ1-1, is KAGVTQTPRYLIKTRGQQVTLSCSPISGHRSVSWYQQTPGQGLQFLFEYFSETQRNKGNFPGRFSGRQFSNSRSEMNVSTLELGDSALYLCASSLAGSRWNTEAFFGQGTRLTVV.

This chain joins TRBV19 and TRBJ1-2; D call uncertain. Germline V gene lookup returns CDR1 LNHDA and CDR2 SQIVND (reference sequence). V was pared by 6 bases and J by 5 bases, with 28 bases between. This CDR3 has 18 residues. The CDR3 protein is CASRPLGGEKVVRYGYTF. CDR3 DNA: TGTGCCAGTAGGCCCCTGGGTGGTGAGAAGGTGGTTAGATATGGCTACACCTTC.